One sample yielded the 6 T cell receptor beta chains listed below, sequenced in a study of OX40 agonist ivuxolimab in advanced cancers. TCRdb keeps only in-frame clones here, not all; method: immunoSEQ multiplex PCR. The sample contains under 90,000 clones, about 92% of which appear only once. Sequencing used CD4+ or CD8+ T cells sorted from blood, obtained in a trial of the OX40 agonist ivuxolimab. These receptors came from an adult with an advanced solid tumor such as melanoma, head and neck, liver or kidney cancer.

This clone has only one observation. The chain employs TRBV11-1 and TRBJ2-1; TRBD1 is a possible D gene (5 bases). The CDR3 length is 15 residues. V was clipped by 6 bases and J by 8 bases, with 20 bases between them. The germline CDR1 and CDR2 sequences are SGHAT and FQDESV (reference sequence). CDR3 protein: CASSFWASQGDEQFF. The CDR3, as DNA: TGTGCCAGCAGTTTTTGGGCCTCTCAGGGCGATGAGCAGTTCTTC.

The rearrangement links TRBV7-8 to TRBJ1-1; weak D call: TRBD1 (6 bases). The length of the CDR3 is 14 residues. With 2 bases removed from V and 0 bases from J, the gap between germline ends came to 7 bases. CDR1 and CDR2 (germline): SGHVS, FQNEAQ. The CDR3 region is CASSLWDMNTEAFF. Written as DNA, the CDR3 is TGTGCCAGCAGCTTATGGGACATGAACACTGAAGCTTTCTTT. Supplemented by reference TRBV7-8 and TRBJ1-1, the full variable domain reads GAGVSQSPRYKVAKRGQDVALRCDPISGHVSLFWYQQALGQGPEFLTYFQNEAQLDKSGLPSDRFFAERPEGSVSTLKIQRTQQEDSAVYLCASSLWDMNTEAFFGQGTRLTVV.

The chain combines TRBV4-1 with TRBJ2-1, with 8 bases aligning to TRBD2. With V trimmed by 1 base and J by 8 bases, 10 bases remained unmatched. CDR1 and CDR2 from the germline V gene are MGHRA and YSYEKL. This CDR3 is built from 16 residues. The DNA for the CDR3 is TGCGCCAGCAGCCAAGTGAGTAGCGGGAAATCCGATGAGCAGTTCTTC. Its translation is CASSQVSSGKSDEQFF.

The V and J genes are TRBV6-5 and TRBJ2-1; D not certain. This CDR3 contains 12 residues. The germline gives CDR1 MNHEY, CDR2 SVGAGI. The ends were cut back, 2 bases at V and 8 bases at J, with 7 bases in the middle. Here the CDR3 reads CASSYGEYEQFF. Here the CDR3 DNA reads TGTGCCAGCAGTTACGGGGAATATGAGCAGTTCTTC.

The chain carries TRBV19 and TRBJ1-5; D perhaps matches TRBD1 (6 bases). Trimming pared 5 bases from V and 4 bases from J, leaving 15 bases between. CDR3 length: 15 residues. Germline V gene sequence: CDR1 LNHDA, CDR2 SQIVND (reference sequence). DNA of the CDR3: TGTGCCAGTAGTCCTGTAGGGGGTGGAAATCAGCCCCAGCATTTT. It yields the protein CASSPVGGGNQPQHF.

The V and J genes are TRBV28 and TRBJ2-1, with 12 nucleotides matching TRBD2. Trimming at V came to 2 bases and at J to 2 bases, leaving 7 bases not matched to a gene. The CDR3 covers 18 residues. Germline V CDR1 and CDR2: MDHEN, SYDVKM. The chain's CDR3 is CASSLSLAGGETYNEQFF. The DNA of the CDR3 is TGTGCCAGCAGTTTAAGTCTAGCGGGAGGGGAAACCTACAATGAGCAGTTCTTC.